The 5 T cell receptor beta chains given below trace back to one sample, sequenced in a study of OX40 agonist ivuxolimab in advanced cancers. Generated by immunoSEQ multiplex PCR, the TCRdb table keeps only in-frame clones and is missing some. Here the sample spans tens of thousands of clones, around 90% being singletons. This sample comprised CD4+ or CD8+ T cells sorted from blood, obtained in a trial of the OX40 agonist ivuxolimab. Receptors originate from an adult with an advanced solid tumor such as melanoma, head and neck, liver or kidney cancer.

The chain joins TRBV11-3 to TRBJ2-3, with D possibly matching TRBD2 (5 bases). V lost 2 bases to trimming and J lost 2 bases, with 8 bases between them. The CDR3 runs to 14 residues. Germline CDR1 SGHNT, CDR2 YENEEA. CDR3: CASSLSGTTDTQYF. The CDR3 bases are TGTGCCAGCAGCTTAAGCGGAACCACAGATACGCAGTATTTT. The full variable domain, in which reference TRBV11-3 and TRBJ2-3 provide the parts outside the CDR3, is EAGVVQSPRYKIIEKKQPVAFWCNPISGHNTLYWYLQNLGQGPELLIRYENEEAVDDSQLPKDRFSAERLKGVDSTLKIQPAELGDSAVYLCASSLSGTTDTQYFGPGTRLTVL.

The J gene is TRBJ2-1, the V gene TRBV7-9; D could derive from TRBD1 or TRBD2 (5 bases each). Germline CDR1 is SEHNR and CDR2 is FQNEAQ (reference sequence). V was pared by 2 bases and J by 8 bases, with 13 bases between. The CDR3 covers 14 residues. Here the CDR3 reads CASSLIRGDDEQFF. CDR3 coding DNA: TGTGCCAGCAGCTTAATTCGAGGGGACGATGAGCAGTTCTTC.

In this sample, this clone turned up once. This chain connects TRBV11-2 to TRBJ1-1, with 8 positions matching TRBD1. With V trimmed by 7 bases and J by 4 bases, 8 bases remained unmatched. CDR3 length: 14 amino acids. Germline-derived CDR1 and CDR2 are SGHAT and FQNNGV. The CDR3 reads CASTKTGGSTEAFF. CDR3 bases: TGTGCCAGCACAAAAACAGGGGGGAGCACTGAAGCTTTCTTT.

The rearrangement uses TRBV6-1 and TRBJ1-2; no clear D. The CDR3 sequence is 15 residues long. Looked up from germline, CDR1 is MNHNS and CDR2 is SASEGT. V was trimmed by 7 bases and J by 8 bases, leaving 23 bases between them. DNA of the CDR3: TGTGCCAGCACCCAGTCCCCCAAGGACGGACGCGGCTACACCTTC. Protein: CASTQSPKDGRGYTF.

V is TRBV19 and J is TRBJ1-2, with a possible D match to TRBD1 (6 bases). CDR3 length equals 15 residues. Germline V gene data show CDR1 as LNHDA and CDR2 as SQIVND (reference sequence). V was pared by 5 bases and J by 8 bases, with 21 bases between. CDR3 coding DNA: TGTGCCAGTAGTGCCCAGACGGCCAGAAGGGGGGGCTACACCTTC. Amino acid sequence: CASSAQTARRGGYTF. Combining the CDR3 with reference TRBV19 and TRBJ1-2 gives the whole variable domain DGGITQSPKYLFRKEGQNVTLSCEQNLNHDAMYWYRQDPGQGLRLIYYSQIVNDFQKGDIAEGYSVSREKKESFPLTVTSAQKNPTAFYLCASSAQTARRGGYTFGSGTRLTVV.